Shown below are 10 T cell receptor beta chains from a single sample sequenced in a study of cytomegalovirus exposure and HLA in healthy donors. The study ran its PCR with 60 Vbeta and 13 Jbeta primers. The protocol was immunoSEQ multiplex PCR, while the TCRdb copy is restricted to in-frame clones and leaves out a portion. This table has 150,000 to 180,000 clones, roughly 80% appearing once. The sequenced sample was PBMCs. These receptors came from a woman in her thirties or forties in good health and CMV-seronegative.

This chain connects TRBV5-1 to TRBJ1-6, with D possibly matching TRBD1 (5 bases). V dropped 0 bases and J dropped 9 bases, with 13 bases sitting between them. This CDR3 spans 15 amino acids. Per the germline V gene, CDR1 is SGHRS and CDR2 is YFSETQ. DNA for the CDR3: TGCGCCAGCAGCTTGGGTCAGGGAAATCGTTCACCCCTCCACTTT. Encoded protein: CASSLGQGNRSPLHF.

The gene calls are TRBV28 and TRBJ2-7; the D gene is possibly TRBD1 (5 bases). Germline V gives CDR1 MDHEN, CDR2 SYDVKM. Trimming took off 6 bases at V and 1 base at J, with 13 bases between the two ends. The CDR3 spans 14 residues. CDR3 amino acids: CASRTPRDSYEQYF. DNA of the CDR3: TGTGCCAGCAGGACCCCCAGGGATTCCTACGAGCAGTACTTC. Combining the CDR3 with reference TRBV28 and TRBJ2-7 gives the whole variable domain DVKVTQSSRYLVKRTGEKVFLECVQDMDHENMFWYRQDPGLGLRLIYFSYDVKMKEKGDIPEGYSVSREKKERFSLILESASTNQTSMYLCASRTPRDSYEQYFGPGTRLTVT.

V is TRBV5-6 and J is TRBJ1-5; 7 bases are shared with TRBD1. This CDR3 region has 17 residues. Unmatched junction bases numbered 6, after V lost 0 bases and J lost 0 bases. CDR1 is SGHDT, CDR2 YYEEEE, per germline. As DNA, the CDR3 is TGTGCCAGCAGCTTGGGGGCGGGACAGTATAGCAATCAGCCCCAGCATTTT. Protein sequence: CASSLGAGQYSNQPQHF.

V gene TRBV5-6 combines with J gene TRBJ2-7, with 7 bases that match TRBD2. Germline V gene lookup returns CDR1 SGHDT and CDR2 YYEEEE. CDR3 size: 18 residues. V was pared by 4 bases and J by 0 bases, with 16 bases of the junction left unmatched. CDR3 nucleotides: TGTGCCAGCAGCACGAGAGGGCCGGGACTACCGAGCTCCTACGAGCAGTACTTC. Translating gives CASSTRGPGLPSSYEQYF.

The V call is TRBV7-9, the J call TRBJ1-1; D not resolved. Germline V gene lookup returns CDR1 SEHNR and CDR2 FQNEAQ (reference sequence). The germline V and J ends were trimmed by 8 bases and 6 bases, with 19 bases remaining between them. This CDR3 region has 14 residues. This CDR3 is CASRREQTPAEAFF. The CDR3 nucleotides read TGTGCCAGCCGTCGAGAACAGACCCCCGCTGAAGCTTTCTTT.

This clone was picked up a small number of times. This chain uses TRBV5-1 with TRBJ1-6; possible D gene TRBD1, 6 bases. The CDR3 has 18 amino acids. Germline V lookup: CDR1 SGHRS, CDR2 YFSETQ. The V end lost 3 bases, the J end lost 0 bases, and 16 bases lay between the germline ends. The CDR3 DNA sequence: TGCGCCAGCAGCTCGGGACATACCTCCAACTCCTATAATTCACCCCTCCACTTT. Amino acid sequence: CASSSGHTSNSYNSPLHF.

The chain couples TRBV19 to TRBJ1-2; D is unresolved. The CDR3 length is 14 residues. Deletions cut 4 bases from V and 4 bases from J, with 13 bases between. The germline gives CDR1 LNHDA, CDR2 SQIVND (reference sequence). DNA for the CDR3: TGTGCCAGTAGTACCGACACCGCCGGCTATGGCTACACCTTC. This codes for CASSTDTAGYGYTF.

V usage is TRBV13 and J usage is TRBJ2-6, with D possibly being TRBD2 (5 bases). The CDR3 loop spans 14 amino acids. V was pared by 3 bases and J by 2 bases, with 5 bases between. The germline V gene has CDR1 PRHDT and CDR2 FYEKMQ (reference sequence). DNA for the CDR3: TGTGCCAGCAGCTTCGGGACTGGGGCCAACGTCCTGACTTTC. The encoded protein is CASSFGTGANVLTF.

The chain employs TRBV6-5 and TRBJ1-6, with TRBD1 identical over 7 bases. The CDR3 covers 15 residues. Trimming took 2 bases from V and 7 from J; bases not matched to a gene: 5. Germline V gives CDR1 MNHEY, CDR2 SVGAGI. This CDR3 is CASSYGRGQNSPLHF. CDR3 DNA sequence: TGTGCCAGCAGTTACGGTAGGGGGCAGAATTCACCCCTCCACTTT.

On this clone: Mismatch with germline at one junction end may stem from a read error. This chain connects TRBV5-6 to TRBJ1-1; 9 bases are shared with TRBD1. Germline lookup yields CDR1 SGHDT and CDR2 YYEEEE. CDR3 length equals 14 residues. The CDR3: CASRLDRGSTEAFF. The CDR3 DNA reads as TGTGCCAGCAGATTGGACAGGGGTAGCACTGAAGCTTTCTTT.